The rows below give T cell receptor beta chains drawn from one sample of a study of PD-L1 blockade in urothelial cancer. Produced via immunoSEQ multiplex PCR; TCRdb's table is partial and in-frame only. The sample has over 50,000 clones; roughly 84% are singletons. Sequenced material: PBMCs, taken around atezolizumab (anti-PD-L1) treatment. These receptors all come from a man aged 50 to 59 with urothelial cancer. Each CDR3 is given with its conserved first and last residue. Fields, in order: J gene, V gene, CDR3 protein.

TRBJ2-1	TRBV6-1	CASSESVVAEYNEQFF
TRBJ1-2	TRBV29-1	CSVMRSFYGYTF
TRBJ2-1	TRBV19	CASRSERSITHNEQFF
TRBJ1-2	TRBV19	CASKTGTGGSYGYTF
TRBJ1-4	TRBV7-9	CASSHGQGGEKLFF
TRBJ1-4	TRBV15	CATSRYSGVDEKLFF
TRBJ2-2	TRBV7-8	CASSFPREREDTGELFF
TRBJ2-3	TRBV6-1	CASSGKTGAITDTQYF
TRBJ2-7	TRBV2	CASSEGDRRNSGEQYF
TRBJ2-5	TRBV11-1	CASSNGQGTTETQYF
TRBJ1-5	TRBV19	CASSMGAYGRGPQHF
TRBJ1-4	TRBV5-1	CASRRGDNEKLFF
TRBJ1-1	TRBV6-1	CAGRGQGRENTEAFF
TRBJ2-1	TRBV2	CASGLIQTGQQFF
TRBJ1-2	TRBV20-1	CSARAGYGYTF
TRBJ1-6	TRBV18	CASSYDRKNSPLHF
TRBJ1-1	TRBV6-1	CASIVGVRAPEAFF
TRBJ1-3	TRBV28	CASSSPGGQISGNTIYF
TRBJ2-5	TRBV9	CASSVTGVETQYF
TRBJ2-7	TRBV19	CASSVGLHSYEQYF
TRBJ1-2	TRBV6-6	CASSTPSGQGSRGYTF
TRBJ2-7	TRBV19	CASSIRDWNSRHYEQYF
TRBJ1-5	TRBV6-5	CASSQDRYQPQHF
TRBJ2-7	TRBV5-4	CASSPASGGTSYEQYF
TRBJ2-7	TRBV11-1	CASSPDRYEQYF
TRBJ2-1	TRBV18	CASSPTSGRGTEQFF
TRBJ2-2	TRBV7-6	CASSLPGQGISGELFF
TRBJ2-6	TRBV28	CASSDLGLSISGANVLTF
TRBJ2-2	TRBV25-1	CASSEYGGELFF
TRBJ2-7	TRBV2	CASSLRDIYEQYF
TRBJ1-5	TRBV6-6	CASRSQGGDQPQHF
TRBJ1-5	TRBV7-8	CASSLQPAGEPQHF
TRBJ2-1	TRBV19	CASSPTGLAGWVNEQFF
TRBJ1-2	TRBV28	CASNPQGYGYTF
TRBJ2-6	TRBV4-1	CASSPGGANVLTF
TRBJ2-7	TRBV5-1	CASRPGQETTKEYF
TRBJ2-3	TRBV9	CASSVGLAGGRGTDTQYF
TRBJ1-3	TRBV19	CASTPSTQGAGGNTIYF
TRBJ2-3	TRBV18	CASSPAGSHTDTQYF
TRBJ1-1	TRBV6-5	CASSYSRYLNTEAFF
TRBJ2-7	TRBV14	CASSRLVGEQYF
TRBJ2-2	TRBV5-1	CASSVASGTGELFF